Listed here are 11 T cell receptor beta chains from one sample, sequenced in a study of CD8+ T cells in alopecia areata. RNA extraction was followed by reverse transcription into cDNA, which acted as the sequencing template. Profiled with immunoSEQ multiplex PCR; TCRdb holds only in-frame clones, not every one. The sample presents roughly 110,000 clones, none singletons. Source material: lesional skin. These receptors came from a C3H/HeJ mouse with alopecia areata. Strain haplotype (MHC): H2-k.

Of note for this clone: Gene names and germline match the mouse. The missing CDR3 end, 4 residues past where the read stops, is filled in from the germline J gene. V and J are TRBV19 and TRBJ2-7; 9 positions agree with TRBD2. The CDR3 spans 13 residues. Germline-derived CDR1 and CDR2 are FNHDT and SITEND (reference sequence). V trimming: 4 bases; J trimming: 3 bases; junction bases outside the gene matches: 2. The CDR3 loop is CASSLGGNYEQYF. CDR3 bases read: TGTGCCAGCAGTCTGGGGGGGAACTAT.

This clone was detected a few times. Gene labels here are mouse ones. The CDR3 is cut off 4 residues early in the read; its end comes from the germline J gene. The chain recombines TRBV5 with TRBJ2-7; weak D call: TRBD1 (5 bases). V lost 4 bases and J lost 2, with 9 bases in between. The CDR3 is 13 amino acids. Germline CDR1 reads LGHNA; CDR2 reads YNLKQL (reference sequence). The DNA read from the CDR3 is TGTGCCAGCAGCCCCAGGGTCACCTAT. Protein product: CASSPRVTY. In full, the CDR3 reads CASSPRVTYEQYF.

In its sample, this clone was seen a few times. Gene names and germline match the mouse. The CDR3 goes on 4 residues after the read ends, and that part is filled in from the germline J gene. This chain links TRBV13-3 with TRBJ1-4, with TRBD1 identical over 12 bases. The germline gives CDR1 NNHDY, CDR2 SYVADS. CDR3 size: 18 residues. V trimming: 2 bases; J trimming: 3 bases; junction bases outside the gene matches: 8. This CDR3 reads CASSDVPGQGAANERLFF. CDR3 bases read: TGTGCCAGCAGTGACGTCCCGGGACAGGGGGCTGCCAACGAA.

Notes on this clone: Germline and genes here are mouse. The CDR3 is cut off 4 residues early in the read; its end comes from the germline J gene. The chain uses TRBV13-3 and TRBJ2-5; TRBD1 matches at 7 bases. The CDR3 runs 15 residues. With V trimmed by 1 base and J by 3 bases, 5 bases remained unmatched. Germline assignment: CDR1 NNHDY and CDR2 SYVADS. CDR3 protein: CASSDWRDSQDTQYF. Partial CDR3 DNA: TGTGCCAGCAGTGATTGGCGGGACAGTCAAGAC. The variable domain in full, with the rest retrieved from reference TRBV13-3 and TRBJ2-5, is EAAVTQSPRSKVAVTGGKVTLSCHQTNNHDYMYWYRQDTGHGLRLIHYSYVADSTEKGDIPDGYKASRPSQENFSLILELASLSQTAVYFCASSDWRDSQDTQYFGPGTRLLVL.

About this clone itself: These gene names are mouse names. The missing CDR3 end, 4 residues past where the read stops, is filled in from the germline J gene. The chain employs TRBV19 and TRBJ2-1; 11 bases fit TRBD1. Germline V gene lookup returns CDR1 FNHDT and CDR2 SITEND (reference sequence). The CDR3 contains 14 residues. The CDR3 bases that were read are TGTGCCAGCACCAGGGACAGGGGGAGGGCT. It yields the protein CASTRDRGRA. The whole CDR3 protein reads CASTRDRGRAEQFF. The variable domain in full, with the rest retrieved from reference TRBV19 and TRBJ2-1, is GGIITQTPKFLIGQEGQKLTLKCQQNFNHDTMYWYRQDSGKGLRLIYYSITENDLQKGDLSEGYDASREKKSSFSLTVTSAQKNEMAVFLCASTRDRGRAEQFFGPGTRLTVL.

This clone was detected only a few times. TCRdb's protein and the translated DNA diverge at residue 12; the protein reported here is the translation of the DNA. The listed genes are named as in mouse. The read stops 3 residues short of the end of the CDR3; the missing end is completed from the germline J gene. The chain has TRBV19 and TRBJ1-6; 8 bases fit TRBD1. TRBJ1-6 is an ORF for which the function is uncertain. J lost 7 bases, V lost 0 bases, and 3 bases had no gene match. Germline assignment: CDR1 FNHDT and CDR2 SITEND (reference sequence). CDR3 size: 15 residues. The CDR3 DNA, read in part, is TGTGCCAGCAGTATAGGGGCAGGGGGCAATTCGCCC. This translates into CASSIGAGGNSP. Given in full, the CDR3 is CASSIGAGGNSPLYF.

A note on this clone: Any gene name here is a mouse gene name. The read comes to an end 4 residues before the CDR3 does, leaving the germline J gene to fill in the end. The rearrangement links TRBV13-3 to TRBJ1-4; D possibly corresponds to TRBD1 (5 bases). Looked up from germline, CDR1 is NNHDY and CDR2 is SYVADS. This CDR3 has 14 residues. V gave up 3 bases and J gave up 5 bases, with 11 bases separating them. CDR3 bases read: TGTGCCAGCAGTGTGGCAGGGAGGAACGAA. Translation: CASSVAGRNE. The entire CDR3 reads CASSVAGRNERLFF.

In regard to this clone: Gene names and germline match the mouse. The CDR3 end falls 4 residues outside the read, so it is completed with the germline J gene. The J gene is TRBJ2-2, the V gene TRBV19; D is perhaps TRBD1 (6 bases). Per the germline V gene, CDR1 is FNHDT and CDR2 is SITEND (reference sequence). V was pared by 5 bases and J by 0 bases, with 11 bases between. The CDR3 has 15 residues. The CDR3 bases that were read are TGTGCCAGCAGCCAAGGGACAACAAACACCGGG. It specifies CASSQGTTNTG. The whole CDR3 region reads CASSQGTTNTGQLYF.

This clone was seen only a few times. Gene names and germline refer to mouse. The read halts 4 residues ahead of the CDR3 end, with the missing end drawn from the germline J gene. V and J are TRBV19 and TRBJ2-7; D is perhaps TRBD1 (6 bases). Germline assignment: CDR1 FNHDT and CDR2 SITEND (reference sequence). The CDR3 contains 14 residues. CDR3 amino acids: CASSIAGHDYEQYF. Partial CDR3 DNA: TGTGCCAGCAGTATAGCGGGACATGATTAT.

This clone occurred many times. Gene names and germline match the mouse. Read sequence stops 4 residues before the CDR3 end, and the germline J gene provides the missing end. The chain carries TRBV13-3 and TRBJ2-5; 9 nucleotides align to TRBD2. The CDR3 spans 14 residues. Germline V lookup: CDR1 NNHDY, CDR2 SYVADS. CDR3 residues: CASSGLGEGDTQYF. CDR3 DNA, as far as it was read: TGTGCCAGCAGTGGACTGGGGGAAGGAGAC.

This clone was seen many times. Germline and genes: mouse. The DNA ends 4 residues before the CDR3 does, and the rest of the CDR3 is filled in from the germline J gene. The same CDR3 is also encoded by other DNA sequences in this sample. This rearrangement joins TRBV13-3 to TRBJ2-4, with a tentative D call TRBD1 (6 bases). The V end lost 5 bases, the J end lost 2 bases, and 12 bases lay between the germline ends. This CDR3 is built from 14 residues. Germline CDR1 NNHDY, CDR2 SYVADS. Incomplete CDR3 DNA: TGTGCCAGCAGCCCTGGGACAAATCAAAAC. Protein sequence: CASSPGTNQN. The CDR3 in its entirety is CASSPGTNQNTLYF.